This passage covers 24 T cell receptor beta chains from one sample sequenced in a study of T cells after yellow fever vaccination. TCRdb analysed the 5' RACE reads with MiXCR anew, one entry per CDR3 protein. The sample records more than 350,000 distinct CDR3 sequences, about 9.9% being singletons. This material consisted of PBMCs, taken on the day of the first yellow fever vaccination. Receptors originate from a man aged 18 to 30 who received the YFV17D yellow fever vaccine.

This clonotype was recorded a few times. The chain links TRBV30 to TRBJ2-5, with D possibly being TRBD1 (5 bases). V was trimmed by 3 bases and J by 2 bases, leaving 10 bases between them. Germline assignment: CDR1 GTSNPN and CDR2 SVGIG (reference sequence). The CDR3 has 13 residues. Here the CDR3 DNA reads TGTGCCTGGAGGACAGCCCATCAAGAGACCCAGTACTTC. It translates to CAWRTAHQETQYF. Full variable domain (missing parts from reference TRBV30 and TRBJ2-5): SQTIHQWPATLVQPVGSPLSLECTVEGTSNPNLYWYRQAAGRGLQLLFYSVGIGQISSEVPQNLSASRPQDRQFILSSKKLLLSDSGFYLCAWRTAHQETQYFGPGTRLLVL.

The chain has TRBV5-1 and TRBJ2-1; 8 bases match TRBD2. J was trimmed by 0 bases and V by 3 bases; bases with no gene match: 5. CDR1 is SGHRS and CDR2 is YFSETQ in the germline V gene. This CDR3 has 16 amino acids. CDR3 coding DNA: TGCGCCAGCAGCTCCACCGGGGGGGGCTCCTACAATGAGCAGTTCTTC. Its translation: CASSSTGGGSYNEQFF.

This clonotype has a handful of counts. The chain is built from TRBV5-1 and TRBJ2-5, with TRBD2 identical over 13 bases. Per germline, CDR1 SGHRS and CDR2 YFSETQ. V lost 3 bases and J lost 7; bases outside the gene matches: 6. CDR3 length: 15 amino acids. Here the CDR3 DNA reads TGCGCCAGCAGCTCCGGGACTAGCGGGGAAGGGACCCAGTACTTC. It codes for CASSSGTSGEGTQYF.

CDR3 protein: CASSGGLGTGDSTDTQYF. In nucleotides, the CDR3 is TGTGCCAGCAGCGGTGGGTTAGGGACAGGGGATAGCACAGATACGCAGTATTTT. This chain uses TRBV11-2 with TRBJ2-3, with 10 bases fitting TRBD1. This CDR3 has 18 amino acids. The germline V gene encodes CDR1 SGHAT and CDR2 FQNNGV. The J segment lost 0 bases and the V segment lost 5 bases, leaving 11 bases of the junction unmatched.

The CDR3 DNA follows: TGTGCCAGCAGCTCCCGAGCGGGGGGTGAGCAGTACGTC. This codes for CASSSRAGGEQYV. The chain is built from TRBV7-2 and TRBJ2-7; 9 bases map to TRBD2. Germline loops: CDR1 SGHTA, CDR2 FQGNSA. The V segment lost 4 bases and the J segment 7 bases; nucleotides outside the gene matches: 5. The CDR3 loop spans 13 amino acids.

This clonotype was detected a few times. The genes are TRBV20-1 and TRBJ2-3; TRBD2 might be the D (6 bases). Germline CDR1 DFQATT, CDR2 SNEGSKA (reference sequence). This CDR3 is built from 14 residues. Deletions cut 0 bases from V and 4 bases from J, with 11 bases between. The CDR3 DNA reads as TGCAGTGCTAGAGATACGGGAGAAGCAGATACGCAGTATTTT. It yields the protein CSARDTGEADTQYF.

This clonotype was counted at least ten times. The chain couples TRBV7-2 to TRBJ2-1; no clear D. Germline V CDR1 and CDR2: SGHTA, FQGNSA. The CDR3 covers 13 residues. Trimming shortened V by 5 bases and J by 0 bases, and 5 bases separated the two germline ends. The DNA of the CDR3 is TGTGCCAGCAGCACCGGCTCCTACAATGAGCAGTTCTTC. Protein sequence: CASSTGSYNEQFF.

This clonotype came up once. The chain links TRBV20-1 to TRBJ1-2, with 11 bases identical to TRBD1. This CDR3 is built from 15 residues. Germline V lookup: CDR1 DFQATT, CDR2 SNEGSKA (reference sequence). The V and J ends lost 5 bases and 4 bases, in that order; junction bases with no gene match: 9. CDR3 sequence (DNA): TGCAGTGCTCGGCCCCGGGACAGGGGGTCCTATGGCTACACCTTC. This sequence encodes CSARPRDRGSYGYTF.

As DNA, the CDR3 is TGCGCCAGCAGCCCAGGGCAGGGGAGAGATGGCTACACCTTC. It codes for CASSPGQGRDGYTF. This chain joins TRBV4-1 and TRBJ1-2, with D tentatively TRBD1 (6 bases). This CDR3 region has 14 residues. Germline V gene lookup returns CDR1 MGHRA and CDR2 YSYEKL. With 4 bases removed from V and 6 bases from J, the gap between germline ends came to 15 bases.

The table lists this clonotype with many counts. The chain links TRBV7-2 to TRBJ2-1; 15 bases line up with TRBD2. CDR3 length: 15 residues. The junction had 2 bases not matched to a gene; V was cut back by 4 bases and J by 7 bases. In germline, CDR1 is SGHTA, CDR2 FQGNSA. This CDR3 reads CASSWGLAGGNEQFF. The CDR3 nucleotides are TGTGCCAGCAGCTGGGGACTAGCGGGGGGAAATGAGCAGTTCTTC.

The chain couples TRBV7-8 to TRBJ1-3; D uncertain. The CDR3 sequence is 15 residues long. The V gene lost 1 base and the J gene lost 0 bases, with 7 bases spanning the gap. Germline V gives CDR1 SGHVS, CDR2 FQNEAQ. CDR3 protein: CASSLVASSGNTIYF. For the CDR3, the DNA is TGTGCCAGCAGCTTAGTAGCTAGCTCTGGAAACACCATATATTTT.

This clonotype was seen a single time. The CDR3 protein is CSGTTGFGNSPLHF. In nucleotides, the CDR3 is TGCAGTGGGACGACAGGGTTTGGTAATTCACCCCTCCACTTT. The V and J genes are TRBV20-1 and TRBJ1-6; 7 nucleotides align to TRBD1. Trimming removed 7 bases from V and 6 bases from J; junction bases left unmatched: 9. The CDR3 sequence is 14 residues long. Germline CDR1 is DFQATT and CDR2 is SNEGSKA (reference sequence).

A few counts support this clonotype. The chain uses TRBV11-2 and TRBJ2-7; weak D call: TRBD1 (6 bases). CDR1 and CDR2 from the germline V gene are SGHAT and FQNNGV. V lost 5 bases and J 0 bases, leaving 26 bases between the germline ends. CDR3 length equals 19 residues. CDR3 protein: CASSRPDSLGLSSSYEQYF. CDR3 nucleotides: TGTGCCAGCAGCCGACCGGACAGCCTCGGACTGTCTAGCTCCTACGAGCAGTACTTC.

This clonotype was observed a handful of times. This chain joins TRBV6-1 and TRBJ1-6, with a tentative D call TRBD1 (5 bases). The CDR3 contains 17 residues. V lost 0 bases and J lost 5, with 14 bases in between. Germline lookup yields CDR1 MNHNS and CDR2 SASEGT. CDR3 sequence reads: CASSEASFGADNSPLHF. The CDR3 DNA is TGTGCCAGCAGTGAAGCGAGTTTTGGGGCCGATAATTCACCCCTCCACTTT.

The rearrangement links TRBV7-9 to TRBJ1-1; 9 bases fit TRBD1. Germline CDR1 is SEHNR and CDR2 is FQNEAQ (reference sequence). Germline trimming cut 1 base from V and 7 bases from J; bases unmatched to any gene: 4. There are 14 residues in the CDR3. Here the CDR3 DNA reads TGTGCCAGCAGCTTAGTAAGGACAGGGGTTGAAGCTTTCTTT. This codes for CASSLVRTGVEAFF.

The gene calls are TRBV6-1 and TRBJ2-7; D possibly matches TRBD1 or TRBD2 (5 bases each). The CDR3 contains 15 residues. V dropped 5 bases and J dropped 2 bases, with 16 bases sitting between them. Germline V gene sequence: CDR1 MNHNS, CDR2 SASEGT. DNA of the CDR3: TGTGCCAGCAGTCCCACCTGGCAGGGACCCTACGAGCAGTACTTC. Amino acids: CASSPTWQGPYEQYF.

CDR3 coding DNA: TGTGCCAGCAGCTACCCACCCGGGACAAGGGAGGATCAGCCCCAGCATTTT. It specifies CASSYPPGTREDQPQHF. V and J are TRBV12-3 or TRBV12-4 and TRBJ1-5; a weak D match, TRBD1 (6 bases). The CDR3 spans 17 residues. Trimming took 6 bases from V and 5 from J, leaving 23 bases between them.

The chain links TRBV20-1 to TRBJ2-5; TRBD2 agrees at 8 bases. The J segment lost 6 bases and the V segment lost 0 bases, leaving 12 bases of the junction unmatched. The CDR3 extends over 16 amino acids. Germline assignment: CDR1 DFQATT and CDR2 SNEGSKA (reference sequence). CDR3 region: CSARDRIWLAGQTQYF. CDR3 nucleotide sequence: TGCAGTGCTAGAGATCGAATATGGCTAGCGGGTCAGACCCAGTACTTC.

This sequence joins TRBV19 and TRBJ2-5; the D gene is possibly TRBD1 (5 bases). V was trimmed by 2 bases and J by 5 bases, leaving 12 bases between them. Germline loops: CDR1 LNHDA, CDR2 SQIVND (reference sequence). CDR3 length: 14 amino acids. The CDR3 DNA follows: TGTGCCAGTAGTATAAAGGGGATTTGGGAGACCCAGTACTTC. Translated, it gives CASSIKGIWETQYF.

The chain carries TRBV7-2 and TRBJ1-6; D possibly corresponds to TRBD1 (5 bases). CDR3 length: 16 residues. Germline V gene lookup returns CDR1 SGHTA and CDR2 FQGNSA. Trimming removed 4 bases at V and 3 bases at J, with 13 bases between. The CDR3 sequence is CASSWGRNYYNSPLHF. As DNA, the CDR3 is TGTGCCAGCAGCTGGGGCAGGAATTACTATAATTCACCCCTCCACTTT.

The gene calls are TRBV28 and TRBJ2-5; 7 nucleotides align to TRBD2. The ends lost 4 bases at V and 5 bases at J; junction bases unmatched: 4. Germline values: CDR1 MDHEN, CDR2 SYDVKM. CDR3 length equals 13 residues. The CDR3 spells CASSWGAGETQYF. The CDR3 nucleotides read TGTGCCAGCAGTTGGGGAGCGGGGGAGACCCAGTACTTC.

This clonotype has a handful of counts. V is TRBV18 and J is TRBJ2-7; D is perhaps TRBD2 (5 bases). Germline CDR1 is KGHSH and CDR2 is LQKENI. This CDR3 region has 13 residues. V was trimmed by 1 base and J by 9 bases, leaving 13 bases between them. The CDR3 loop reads CASSPRGGPLQYV. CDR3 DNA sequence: TGTGCCAGCTCACCACGAGGCGGGCCCTTGCAGTACGTC.

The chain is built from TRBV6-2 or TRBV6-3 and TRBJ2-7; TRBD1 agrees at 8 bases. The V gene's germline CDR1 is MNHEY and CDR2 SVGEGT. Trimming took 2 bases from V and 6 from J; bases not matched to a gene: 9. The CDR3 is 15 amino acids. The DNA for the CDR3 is TGTGCCAGCAGTTACGATAGACAGGGGAGCTTCGAGCAGTACGTC. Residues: CASSYDRQGSFEQYV.

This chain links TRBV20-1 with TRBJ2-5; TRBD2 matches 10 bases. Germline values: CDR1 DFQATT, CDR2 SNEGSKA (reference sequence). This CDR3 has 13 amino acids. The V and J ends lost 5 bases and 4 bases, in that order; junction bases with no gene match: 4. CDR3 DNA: TGCAGTGCTCAGAGCGGGGGGGGAGAGACCCAGTACTTC. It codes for CSAQSGGGETQYF.